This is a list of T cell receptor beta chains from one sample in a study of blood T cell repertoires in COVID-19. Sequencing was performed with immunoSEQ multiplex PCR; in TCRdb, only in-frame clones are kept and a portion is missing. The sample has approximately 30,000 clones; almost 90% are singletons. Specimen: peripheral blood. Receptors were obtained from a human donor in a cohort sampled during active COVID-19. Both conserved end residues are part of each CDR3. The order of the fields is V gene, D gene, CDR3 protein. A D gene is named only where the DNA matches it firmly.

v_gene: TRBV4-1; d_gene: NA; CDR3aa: CASSQAYSRYEQYF
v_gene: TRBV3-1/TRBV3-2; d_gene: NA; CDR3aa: CASSQRAFSGNTIYF
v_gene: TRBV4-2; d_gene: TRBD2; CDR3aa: CASSLLAGGDTDTQYF
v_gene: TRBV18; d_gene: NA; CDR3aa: CASSPSPGDQPQHF
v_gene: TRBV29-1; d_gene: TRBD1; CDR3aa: CSVAVGQGSSPLHF
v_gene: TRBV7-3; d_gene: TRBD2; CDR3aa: CASSPGGGRDTQYF
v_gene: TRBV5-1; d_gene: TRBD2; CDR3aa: CASSKGLAGVSTDTQYF
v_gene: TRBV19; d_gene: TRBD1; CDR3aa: CASSTYGTGGGYTF
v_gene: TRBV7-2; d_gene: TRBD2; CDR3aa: CASSVRLAAYYEQYF
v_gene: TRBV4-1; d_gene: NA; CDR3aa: CASSLIGDRTDTQYF
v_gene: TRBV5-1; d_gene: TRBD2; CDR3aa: CASSFERGTSYEQYF
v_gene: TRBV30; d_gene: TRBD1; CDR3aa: CAWSIDRGTSYNSPLHF
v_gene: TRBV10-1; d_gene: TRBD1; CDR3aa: CASSASGQGTGELFF
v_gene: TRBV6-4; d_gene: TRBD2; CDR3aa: CASSDSAGGRADTQYF